The 11 T cell receptor beta chains reported below all come from one sample, sequenced in a study of regulatory T cells in long-lasting Graves disease. The time point was: newly diagnosed GD, antithyroid drugs for less than 3 months. Isolated PBMC RNA provided the starting material for the TCR library. TCR beta libraries were built with iRepertoire HTBI primers and Arm-PCR of CDR3 regions. TCRdb redid the calling of the multiplex PCR reads with MiXCR, one entry per CDR3 protein. The sample has approximately 480,000 distinct CDR3 sequences, 15% to 20% seen once; the top ten hold approximately 12%. The sample was also reused in another study, on T cells in Graves' hyperthyroidism and ophthalmopathy.

This material consisted of peripheral blood mononuclear cells (PBMCs), taken at new diagnosis, from a patient treated with antithyroid drugs. Receptors originate from a man aged 40-49 years with Graves disease.

This clonotype has ten or more counts. V gene TRBV28 combines with J gene TRBJ1-2, with D hard to call. The CDR3 has 16 residues. The germline V and J ends were trimmed by 6 bases and 5 bases, with 22 bases remaining between them. In germline, CDR1 is MDHEN, CDR2 SYDVKM. CDR3 loop: CASSPGPAGTPYGYTF. CDR3 nucleotide sequence: TGTGCCAGCAGCCCCGGCCCTGCCGGAACACCTTATGGCTACACCTTC.

This clonotype was seen a few times. For the CDR3, the DNA is TGCGCCAGCAGCTTGGACCAGGGGTTTGAAGGCTACACCTTC. Translated, it gives CASSLDQGFEGYTF. The V gene is TRBV5-1, the J gene TRBJ1-2; tentative D call: TRBD1 (6 bases). V lost 0 bases, J lost 8 bases, and 14 bases lay in between. There are 14 residues in the CDR3. Germline assignment: CDR1 SGHRS and CDR2 YFSETQ.

With regard to this clonotype: At one boundary the junction diverges from the germline segment, which might be a read error. The rearrangement links TRBV5-1 to TRBJ2-2; D might be TRBD1 (6 bases). The CDR3 is 15 residues long. From germline, CDR1 is SGHRS and CDR2 YFSETQ. CDR3 in amino acids: CANSFQGTNTGELFF. CDR3 nucleotide sequence: TGCGCCAACAGCTTCCAGGGGACCAACACCGGGGAGCTGTTTTTT.

This clonotype turned up a few times. The CDR3 loop reads CATSENSGFTGELFF. The CDR3 nucleotides are TGTGCCACCAGTGAAAATAGCGGATTCACCGGGGAGCTGTTTTTT. The chain joins TRBV24-1 to TRBJ2-2; maybe TRBD2 (6 bases). This CDR3 is 15 amino acids long. With 4 bases removed from V and 4 bases from J, the gap between germline ends came to 12 bases. Germline CDR1 reads KGHDR; CDR2 reads SFDVKD.

The chain recombines TRBV11-2 with TRBJ1-5, with 7 bases identical to TRBD1. CDR3 length equals 21 residues. Losses at the gene ends were 3 bases for V and 6 bases for J; bases not matched to a gene: 26. Germline CDR1 and CDR2: SGHAT and FQNNGV. Written as DNA, the CDR3 is TGTGCCAGCAGCTTCTTAGGGGGCCTCGGGTCGGGTAACAGGGGATTTCAGCCCCAGCATTTT. Translation gives CASSFLGGLGSGNRGFQPQHF.

This clonotype was counted at least ten times. This rearrangement joins TRBV7-9 to TRBJ2-1; 10 bases are a match to TRBD2. CDR3 length: 16 residues. Losses at the gene ends were 5 bases for V and 0 bases for J; bases not matched to a gene: 4. In germline, CDR1 is SEHNR, CDR2 FQNEAQ (reference sequence). The CDR3 is CASSHGLADSYNEQFF. For the CDR3, the DNA is TGTGCCAGCAGCCATGGACTAGCGGACTCCTACAATGAGCAGTTCTTC.

The chain is built from TRBV29-1 and TRBJ2-3, with 14 bases identical to TRBD2. Looked up from germline, CDR1 is SQVTM and CDR2 is ANQGSEA. Trimming removed 3 bases from V and 9 bases from J; junction bases left unmatched: 5. The CDR3 contains 14 residues. The CDR3 spells CSVEGTSGGRTQYF. The CDR3 coding sequence is TGCAGCGTTGAGGGGACTAGCGGGGGACGCACGCAGTATTTT.

As for this clonotype: A much larger clonotype is one base distant, so this may be a read error. The V call is TRBV27, the J call TRBJ2-1; TRBD2 matches 10 bases. The CDR3 spans 16 residues. The germline CDR1 and CDR2 sequences are MNHEY and SMNVEV (reference sequence). CDR3 DNA sequence: TGTGCCATCAGTCCTCGGACTAGCGGATCCATAAAGGGGCAGTTCTTC. It translates to CAISPRTSGSIKGQFF.

A few counts support this clonotype. V is TRBV6-2 or TRBV6-3 and J is TRBJ2-3; the D is unclear. The DNA end favors TRBJ2-7, so the J call may be wrong. Germline CDR1 is MNHEY and CDR2 is SVGEGT. There are 11 residues in the CDR3. The DNA for the CDR3 is TGTGCCAGCAGTACGGGTCCCCCGCAGTACTTC. Translation: CASSTGPPQYF.

This clonotype occurred a few times. The J gene is TRBJ2-6, the V gene TRBV9; perhaps TRBD2 as D (5 bases). Trimming took off 0 bases at V and 3 bases at J, with 7 bases between the two ends. The germline V gene encodes CDR1 SGDLS and CDR2 YYNGEE. This CDR3 is built from 15 residues. The CDR3 loop is CASSVEGSGANVLTF. Here the CDR3 DNA reads TGTGCCAGCAGCGTAGAAGGGAGTGGGGCCAACGTCCTGACTTTC.

The sample holds many counts of this clonotype. The chain recombines TRBV12-3 or TRBV12-4 with TRBJ2-7; D possibly corresponds to TRBD2 (7 bases). The CDR3 loop spans 16 amino acids. The V gene lost 5 bases and the J gene lost 0 bases, with 17 bases spanning the gap. CDR3 loop: CASSLGGDIRSYEQYF. The CDR3, as DNA: TGTGCCAGCAGTCTAGGGGGGGACATCCGCTCCTACGAGCAGTACTTC.